A selection of T cell receptor beta chains follows, all from one sample in a study of cytomegalovirus exposure and HLA in healthy donors. Method: immunoSEQ multiplex PCR; TCRdb's copy keeps in-frame clones and lacks some. The table shows about 140,000 clones, with 70% to 80% occurring only once. Sequenced material: PBMCs. Receptor source: a young man in good health and CMV-seronegative. The CDR3 runs from the conserved cysteine through the conserved F or W. A D gene is named only where the DNA matches it firmly. Some rows mark clone size as missing; the rest say once, few, many or name a class of expanded clone.

NA,TRBJ2-4,13,NA,TRBV10-1,TGCGCCAGCAGTGACGGGGGCAAAAACATTCAGTACTTC,CASSDGGKNIQYF
NA,TRBJ2-5,14,NA,TRBV10-3,TGTGCCATCAGTGCTACAGCGGGCCAAGAGACCCAGTACTTC,CAISATAGQETQYF
TRBD2,TRBJ2-7,17,NA,TRBV18,TGTGCCAGCTCACCACGAGGACTAGCGGGAGGGCCCTACGAGCAGTACTTC,CASSPRGLAGGPYEQYF
NA,TRBJ2-3,12,NA,TRBV6-6,TGTGCCAGCAGTTACAGGGGTGATACGCAGTATTTT,CASSYRGDTQYF
TRBD2,TRBJ2-1,15,NA,TRBV6-6,TGTGCCAGCAGTCGACTAGCGGGAGGGCCTAATGAGCAGTTCTTC,CASSRLAGGPNEQFF
NA,TRBJ1-2,15,few,TRBV29-1,TGCAGCGTTGATACGCGGGGGGGGCCTCCGGGTGGCTACACCTTC,CSVDTRGGPPGGYTF
NA,TRBJ2-7,13,NA,TRBV9,TGTGCCAGCAGCTTCGGAGACTCCTACGAGCAGTACTTC,CASSFGDSYEQYF
NA,TRBJ1-1,13,NA,TRBV5-4,TGTGCCAGCAAGCATCGCGGGAACACTGAAGCTTTCTTT,CASKHRGNTEAFF
NA,TRBJ2-1,13,NA,TRBV10-1,TGCGCCAGCAGTGAAGGAGGGTACAATGAGCAGTTCTTC,CASSEGGYNEQFF
TRBD2,TRBJ2-7,15,NA,TRBV7-6,TGTGCCAGCAGTATAAAACTAGCGGGAAATTACGAGCAGTACTTC,CASSIKLAGNYEQYF
NA,TRBJ2-1,16,once,TRBV25-1,TGTGCCAGCAGTGATTCGATTCGAGCTAAAAACGATGAGCAGTTCTTC,CASSDSIRAKNDEQFF